This T cell receptor (beta chain) originates from a study of T-cell reconstitution after alpha-beta-depleted transplantation in children. Findings and caveats of the study: The main origin of T-cell counts and diversity one year after transplant was newly produced T cells. Reportedly, only several hundred clones from non-depleted graft cells drove alpha-beta T-cell counts at about two months. Some patients' high day-60 TCRbeta diversity was traced to surviving recipient T cells and thymic progenitors.

Construction of the TCRbeta library involved unique molecular identifiers. MiXCR was run by TCRdb on the PCR reads, yielding one entry per CDR3 protein. The sample has 500,000 to 750,000 distinct CDR3 sequences; roughly 27% are singletons. The CDR3 loop spans 14 amino acids. The V end was cut by 5 bases, the J end by 4 bases, with 16 bases between. CDR1 is DFQATT, CDR2 SNEGSKA, per germline (reference sequence). This clonotype was counted between two and nine times. The target antigen is unknown. This TCR was sampled from a boy under three years old with Wiskott-Aldrich syndrome, due to receive a stem cell transplant. The J gene is TRBJ2-3, the V gene TRBV20-1, with D possibly TRBD2 on 5 matching bases. The material was PBMCs, obtained before TCRalphabeta/CD19-depleted stem cell transplant. The CDR3: CSAPTSAEPDTQYF. CDR3 coding DNA: TGCAGTGCTCCAACTAGTGCCGAGCCAGATACGCAGTATTTT.